Listed below are T cell receptor beta chains from one sample, sequenced in a study of blood T cells in healthy people across ages. Via MiXCR, TCRdb re-called the 5' RACE reads, giving one row per CDR3 protein. The sample lists over 950,000 distinct CDR3 sequences; around two fifths were seen once. Sequencing was carried out using blood. The receptors were sampled from a man aged 18 to 30 in good health. CDR3s leave out the opening cysteine and the closing phenylalanine or tryptophan. Each record gives: J gene, V gene, clone size, CDR3 protein. Clone size is stated in some rows and not others, as once, few, many or a class when expanded.

J gene: TRBJ1-5
V gene: TRBV9
clone size: few
CDR3 protein: ASSPGQGDQPQH

J gene: TRBJ2-1
V gene: TRBV27
clone size: .
CDR3 protein: ASSSLASGGAGLSNEQF

J gene: TRBJ1-2
V gene: TRBV29-1
clone size: many
CDR3 protein: SVEVADYGYT

J gene: TRBJ1-5
V gene: TRBV7-3
clone size: few
CDR3 protein: ASSLGPGSNQPQH

J gene: TRBJ2-1
V gene: TRBV5-1
clone size: many
CDR3 protein: ASSLGSGGSMSSYNEQF

J gene: TRBJ1-1
V gene: TRBV30
clone size: .
CDR3 protein: AWSDAGRNTEAF

J gene: TRBJ1-6
V gene: TRBV6-5
clone size: .
CDR3 protein: ASSYPLGTYNSPLH

J gene: TRBJ2-3
V gene: TRBV3-1
clone size: many
CDR3 protein: ASSQGGGGTDTQY

J gene: TRBJ1-1
V gene: TRBV7-9
clone size: .
CDR3 protein: ASEYRANTEAF

J gene: TRBJ1-5
V gene: TRBV7-2
clone size: .
CDR3 protein: ASSLTTGTGQPQH

J gene: TRBJ2-5
V gene: TRBV20-1
clone size: .
CDR3 protein: SATQLALQETRY

J gene: TRBJ2-3
V gene: TRBV20-1
clone size: few
CDR3 protein: SARDLGGTDTQY

J gene: TRBJ1-1
V gene: TRBV4-3
clone size: few
CDR3 protein: ASSQEFAGNTEAF

J gene: TRBJ2-1
V gene: TRBV29-1
clone size: .
CDR3 protein: SVTSGGETQF

J gene: TRBJ2-7
V gene: TRBV4-2
clone size: .
CDR3 protein: ASSPRAGSPSYEQY

J gene: TRBJ1-2
V gene: TRBV27
clone size: many
CDR3 protein: ASSARLTSPHYGYT

J gene: .
V gene: TRBV4-3
clone size: few
CDR3 protein: ASSQDGGGSYNEQY

J gene: TRBJ1-2
V gene: TRBV27
clone size: few
CDR3 protein: ASSWEGGSNYGYT

J gene: TRBJ2-3
V gene: TRBV5-6
clone size: few
CDR3 protein: ASSLVDRATDTQY

J gene: TRBJ2-1
V gene: TRBV7-8
clone size: few
CDR3 protein: ASSFSRGWVYNEQF

J gene: TRBJ1-2
V gene: TRBV30
clone size: .
CDR3 protein: AYLTGRGYT

J gene: TRBJ1-5
V gene: TRBV20-1
clone size: few
CDR3 protein: SARDPQGVSSNQPQH

J gene: TRBJ2-2
V gene: TRBV7-6
clone size: once
CDR3 protein: ASSLVAGDTGELF

J gene: TRBJ1-1
V gene: TRBV11-2
clone size: .
CDR3 protein: ASSSLRGYTEAF

J gene: TRBJ2-1
V gene: TRBV20-1
clone size: .
CDR3 protein: SYGVNEQF

J gene: TRBJ2-5
V gene: TRBV11-2
clone size: .
CDR3 protein: ASSTGPAGGYDEQY

J gene: TRBJ1-2
V gene: TRBV7-9
clone size: few
CDR3 protein: ASSIGAADANYGYT

J gene: TRBJ2-5
V gene: TRBV2
clone size: few
CDR3 protein: ASSEMASETQY

J gene: TRBJ1-1
V gene: TRBV28
clone size: .
CDR3 protein: ASSYREREAF

J gene: TRBJ1-2
V gene: TRBV20-1
clone size: few
CDR3 protein: SARDQNGTGLNYGYT

J gene: TRBJ2-1
V gene: TRBV6-6
clone size: .
CDR3 protein: VSSSGTTSGGANEQF

J gene: TRBJ2-1
V gene: TRBV6-5
clone size: few
CDR3 protein: ATGLGGYNEQF

J gene: TRBJ2-5
V gene: TRBV3-1
clone size: .
CDR3 protein: ASSQGTQKFQETQY

J gene: TRBJ2-1
V gene: TRBV30
clone size: few
CDR3 protein: AWSNVGPADEQF

J gene: TRBJ1-5
V gene: TRBV18
clone size: .
CDR3 protein: ASSDGLNQPQH

J gene: TRBJ2-1
V gene: TRBV6-2/TRBV6-3
clone size: .
CDR3 protein: ASSYLGGAGNEQF

J gene: TRBJ2-6
V gene: TRBV2
clone size: .
CDR3 protein: ASSDRGANVLT

J gene: TRBJ2-3
V gene: TRBV5-6
clone size: .
CDR3 protein: ASSFTWTGSTDTQY

J gene: TRBJ2-5
V gene: TRBV9
clone size: .
CDR3 protein: ASSVEGLVGETQY

J gene: TRBJ1-2
V gene: TRBV7-2
clone size: .
CDR3 protein: ASSLSLGTGRGYT

J gene: TRBJ2-3
V gene: TRBV7-6
clone size: .
CDR3 protein: ASSMAGSTDTQY

J gene: TRBJ1-5
V gene: TRBV6-6
clone size: .
CDR3 protein: ASSYSKPMGNQPQH

J gene: TRBJ1-4
V gene: TRBV28
clone size: few
CDR3 protein: ASSLVDSDEKLF

J gene: TRBJ2-3
V gene: TRBV2
clone size: .
CDR3 protein: ASSESQGVTDTQY

J gene: TRBJ1-2
V gene: TRBV4-3
clone size: .
CDR3 protein: ASSQDNRVDGYT

J gene: TRBJ2-1
V gene: TRBV6-2/TRBV6-3
clone size: .
CDR3 protein: ASSLIGGPGYNEQF

J gene: TRBJ2-5
V gene: TRBV27
clone size: .
CDR3 protein: ASSLSPGTALNNEQY

J gene: TRBJ1-2
V gene: TRBV7-9
clone size: .
CDR3 protein: ASSPAGHGYT

J gene: TRBJ2-5
V gene: TRBV20-1
clone size: .
CDR3 protein: SAYRSVGETQY

J gene: TRBJ1-5
V gene: TRBV6-6
clone size: .
CDR3 protein: ASSPSDAAAFNQPQH

J gene: TRBJ1-6
V gene: TRBV6-5
clone size: many
CDR3 protein: ASSYRAGELH

J gene: TRBJ1-2
V gene: TRBV11-2
clone size: .
CDR3 protein: ASSLDPGGLGYT